This T cell receptor (beta chain) was observed in a study of cytomegalovirus exposure and HLA in healthy donors. Study observations and caveats: Under in vitro conditions, a few CMV-associated chains were confirmed as specific for CMV antigens.

The junction had 6 bases not matched to a gene; V was cut back by 7 bases and J by 2 bases. Germline-derived CDR1 and CDR2 are MDHEN and SYDVKM. The CDR3 is 14 amino acids. Some clones are missing from TCRdb's copy, which holds only in-frame ones; the method was immunoSEQ multiplex PCR. Here the sample spans 71,000 or so clones, around 95% being singletons. For this clone: The antigen is unknown.

The sequence derives from a man between 18 and 35 years old in good health and CMV-seropositive. Input material: PBMCs. The chain combines TRBV28 with TRBJ1-2; 8 bases are a match to TRBD1. The CDR3 sequence is CASTHGTGNYGYTF. The CDR3 DNA sequence: TGTGCCAGCACCCACGGGACAGGCAACTATGGCTACACCTTC.